The 29 T cell receptor beta chains given below trace back to one sample, sequenced in a study of blood T cells in healthy people across ages. Combining a sample-barcoded 5' primer with a J-beta primer mix, a second PCR ran for roughly 7 to 12 cycles. Via MiXCR, TCRdb re-called the 5' RACE reads, giving one row per CDR3 protein. Of just over 1 million distinct CDR3 sequences listed, roughly 45% are singletons. Sequencing was performed on blood. These receptors were taken from a woman aged 60-70 years in good health.

The chain has TRBV5-1 and TRBJ1-1; 7 bases match TRBD1. The CDR3 loop spans 16 amino acids. Germline V CDR1 and CDR2: SGHRS, YFSETQ. Trimming took 4 bases from V and 1 from J; bases not matched to a gene: 10. This CDR3 is CASSPGQTRGNTEAFF. The CDR3, as DNA: TGCGCCAGCAGCCCGGGACAGACTCGCGGGAACACTGAAGCTTTCTTT.

This clonotype was seen a few times. It may be a read error: a sequence one base away is much more abundant. The chain carries TRBV29-1 and TRBJ2-1; D is undetermined. Germline-derived CDR1 and CDR2 are SQVTM and ANQGSEA. The CDR3 spans 14 residues. V gave up 3 bases and J gave up 7 bases, with 16 bases separating them. Here the CDR3 DNA reads TGCAGCGTTGAGGGCCGGGTAGGCAGAAATGAGCAGTTCTTC. Protein product: CSVEGRVGRNEQFF.

With respect to this clonotype: Mismatch with germline at one junction end may stem from a read error. The CDR3 protein is CANSLDHEQYF. Written as DNA, the CDR3 is TGTGCCAACAGCTTAGATCATGAGCAGTACTTC. The chain links TRBV11-2 to TRBJ2-4; D is ambiguous. Germline CDR1 and CDR2: SGHAT and FQNNGV. The CDR3 sequence is 11 residues long.

The sample holds a few counts of this clonotype. The rearrangement links TRBV20-1 to TRBJ2-1, with D possibly being TRBD2 (5 bases). The CDR3 runs to 15 residues. The ends were cut back, 3 bases at V and 0 bases at J, with 12 bases in the middle. Germline assignment: CDR1 DFQATT and CDR2 SNEGSKA (reference sequence). The CDR3 protein is CSARAAGSSYNEQFF. The CDR3 DNA is TGCAGTGCTAGGGCCGCGGGTAGCTCCTACAATGAGCAGTTCTTC.

This clonotype was counted once. The V and J genes are TRBV25-1 and TRBJ2-1; tentative D call: TRBD2 (5 bases). CDR3 length equals 14 residues. V shed 5 bases and J shed 11 bases, with 19 bases lying between them. Germline V CDR1 and CDR2: MGHDK, SYGVNS. CDR3 coding DNA: TGTGCCAGCAGTTCCGGACTCCTTTATAGTAAGCAGTTCTTC. Translating gives CASSSGLLYSKQFF.

The genes are TRBV12-3 or TRBV12-4 and TRBJ1-6, with 8 bases that match TRBD1. This CDR3 region has 14 residues. Germline trimming cut 6 bases from V and 10 bases from J; bases unmatched to any gene: 8. This chain's CDR3 is CASRAGTGISPLHF. As DNA, the CDR3 is TGTGCCAGCAGGGCCGGGACAGGTATCTCACCCCTCCACTTT.

The chain combines TRBV14 with TRBJ2-7; 16 bases match TRBD2. Trimming at V came to 3 bases and at J to 1 base, leaving 6 bases not matched to a gene. Per germline, CDR1 SGHDN and CDR2 FVKESK. This CDR3 is built from 18 residues. In DNA form, the CDR3 reads TGTGCCAGCAGCCAGCCGGGACTAGCGGGAGGGCCGTCCTACGAGCAGTACTTC. Its protein is CASSQPGLAGGPSYEQYF.

In its sample, this clonotype was seen once. V is TRBV12-3 or TRBV12-4 and J is TRBJ2-1; 8 bases are a match to TRBD2. The J call could be wrong; TRBJ2-7 is a better fit for the DNA end. This CDR3 is built from 15 residues. The CDR3: CASSLSGGGSNEQYF. In nucleotides, the CDR3 is TGTGCCAGCAGTTTGTCGGGCGGGGGGTCCAATGAGCAGTACTTC.

This clonotype was observed a few times. The genes are TRBV7-8 and TRBJ1-5; D is ambiguous. V was cut by 0 bases and J by 9 bases, with 15 bases left in between. Germline V gives CDR1 SGHVS, CDR2 FQNEAQ. This CDR3 has 15 amino acids. The CDR3 DNA sequence: TGTGCCAGCAGCTTAGCGCTGGGCGAAACGCGGCCCCAGCATTTT. Residues: CASSLALGETRPQHF.

The chain is built from TRBV6-2 or TRBV6-3 and TRBJ2-5; 10 bases match TRBD2. Per the germline V gene, CDR1 is MNHEY and CDR2 is SVGEGT. The CDR3 extends over 17 amino acids. V was clipped by 5 bases and J by 4 bases; unmatched bases: 13. The DNA for the CDR3 is TGTGCCAGCAGTATACCGGGGGCTAGCGGGAGATCAGAGACCCAGTACTTC. Protein product: CASSIPGASGRSETQYF.

The chain uses TRBV2 and TRBJ2-5; D might be TRBD1 or TRBD2, each matching 5 bases. The CDR3 is made up of 13 amino acids. The V gene's germline CDR1 is SNHLY and CDR2 FYNNEI. The V end was cut by 3 bases, the J end by 7 bases, with 12 bases between. The CDR3 coding sequence is TGTGCCAGCAGTGATTTTCAGGGAGTGACCCAGTACTTC. Its protein is CASSDFQGVTQYF. Filled out from reference TRBV2 and TRBJ2-5, the complete variable domain reads EPEVTQTPSHQVTQMGQEVILRCVPISNHLYFYWYRQILGQKVEFLVSFYNNEISEKSEIFDDQFSVERPDGSNFTLKIRSTKLEDSAMYFCASSDFQGVTQYFGPGTRLLVL.

J is TRBJ2-3 and V is TRBV5-1; 7 nucleotides align to TRBD2. This CDR3 has 16 residues. V dropped 0 bases and J dropped 5; count of bases not matched to a gene: 9. Germline CDR1 is SGHRS and CDR2 is YFSETQ. This CDR3 is CASSLVLREGGDTQYF. CDR3 coding DNA: TGCGCCAGCAGCTTGGTCTTGAGGGAGGGAGGAGATACGCAGTATTTT.

Regarding this clonotype: One end of the junction fails to match germline, which may point to a read error. The V call is TRBV5-1, the J call TRBJ2-3, with TRBD1 matching 9 bases. This CDR3 is built from 16 residues. Germline V gives CDR1 SGHRS, CDR2 YFSETQ. The CDR3 loop reads CASSFRQGGGTDTRYF. In nucleotides, the CDR3 is TGCGCCAGCAGCTTCCGACAGGGGGGCGGCACAGATACGCGGTATTTT.

Note on this clonotype: A much larger clone differs from this one at a single base, so this may be a read error. V gene TRBV11-2 combines with J gene TRBJ1-1; no clear D gene. The CDR3 has 15 residues. Germline values: CDR1 SGHAT, CDR2 FQNNGV. Here the CDR3 DNA reads TGTGTCAGCAGCTTAGATGGCGGAGTTCACACTGAAGCTTTCTTT. Translated, it gives CVSSLDGGVHTEAFF.

The J gene is TRBJ2-5, the V gene TRBV28, with D possibly matching TRBD1 (7 bases). This CDR3 has 15 amino acids. Germline lookup yields CDR1 MDHEN and CDR2 SYDVKM. Trimming left V 3 bases short and J 5 bases short, with 16 bases between. CDR3 nucleotide sequence: TGTGCCAGCAGTTTTTTCAGGGGGGTTGACGAGACCCAGTACTTC. It yields the protein CASSFFRGVDETQYF. Full variable domain (outside the CDR3, taken from reference TRBV28 and TRBJ2-5): DVKVTQSSRYLVKRTGEKVFLECVQDMDHENMFWYRQDPGLGLRLIYFSYDVKMKEKGDIPEGYSVSREKKERFSLILESASTNQTSMYLCASSFFRGVDETQYFGPGTRLLVL.

This clonotype was detected a few times. The chain combines TRBV3-1 with TRBJ1-5, with D unresolved. V was clipped by 0 bases and J by 1 base, with 10 bases between them. This CDR3 contains 16 residues. Germline V CDR1 and CDR2: LGHDT, YNNKEL (reference sequence). CDR3 bases: TGTGCCAGCAGCCAAGACCACATCTACAGCAATCAGCCCCAGCATTTT. This gives the protein CASSQDHIYSNQPQHF.

The chain links TRBV9 to TRBJ2-1; 14 bases are a match to TRBD2. Germline CDR1 SGDLS, CDR2 YYNGEE. V shed 4 bases, J shed 9 bases, and the junction held 21 bases outside the gene matches. The length of the CDR3 is 20 residues. The DNA for the CDR3 is TGTGCCAGCAGCACCACCTCCGGGACTAGCGGGAGTGTGGCAGGGAGTGAGCAGTTCTTC. The encoded protein is CASSTTSGTSGSVAGSEQFF.

The V call is TRBV7-2, the J call TRBJ2-5, with 11 bases that match TRBD2. Judging by the DNA end, TRBJ2-7 fits better; the J call may be wrong. Per the germline V gene, CDR1 is SGHTA and CDR2 is FQGNSA. This CDR3 has 15 amino acids. CDR3 coding DNA: TGTGCCAGCAGCTTAGAGCTAGCGGGAGGCCGCGAGCAGTACTTC. Its translation is CASSLELAGGREQYF.

This clonotype was detected only a few times. This chain links TRBV5-5 with TRBJ1-1; D is uncertain. The CDR3 runs 15 residues. CDR1 is SGHKS and CDR2 is YYEKEE in the germline V gene (reference sequence). With 0 bases removed from V and 1 base from J, the gap between germline ends came to 10 bases. The CDR3 protein is CASSLALVENTEAFF. The CDR3 coding sequence is TGTGCCAGCAGCTTGGCCCTGGTGGAGAACACTGAAGCTTTCTTT. The full variable domain, with the rest looked up from reference TRBV5-5 and TRBJ1-1, is DAGVTQSPTHLIKTRGQQVTLRCSPISGHKSVSWYQQVLGQGPQFIFQYYEKEERGRGNFPDRFSARQFPNYSSELNVNALLLGDSALYLCASSLALVENTEAFFGQGTRLTVV.

A note on this clonotype: Relative to the germline gene, one junction end is altered; a read error may explain this. The chain uses TRBV30 and TRBJ2-5; tentative D call: TRBD1 (5 bases). The J call may be wrong; the DNA end is better matched by TRBJ2-7. This CDR3 is 14 amino acids long. Germline CDR1 is GTSNPN and CDR2 is SVGIG (reference sequence). CDR3: CARSPVTATYEQYF. The CDR3 coding sequence is TGTGCCCGGAGTCCCGTGACAGCCACCTACGAGCAGTACTTC.

This clonotype has only a few counts. CDR3 amino acids: CASSRSSGGPSYEQYF. The CDR3 nucleotides read TGTGCCAGCAGCCGATCTAGCGGGGGCCCCTCCTACGAGCAGTACTTC. V gene TRBV3-1 combines with J gene TRBJ2-7; 10 nucleotides align to TRBD2. The V gene's germline CDR1 is LGHDT and CDR2 YNNKEL (reference sequence). This CDR3 has 16 amino acids. V was clipped by 4 bases and J by 0 bases; unmatched bases: 6.

This clonotype was observed a handful of times. The rearrangement joins TRBV3-1 to TRBJ2-7, with 8 bases fitting TRBD2. This CDR3 has 15 residues. Germline V gene lookup returns CDR1 LGHDT and CDR2 YNNKEL (reference sequence). Germline trimming cut 1 base from V and 5 bases from J; bases unmatched to any gene: 7. This CDR3 reads CASSQAGAGVNEQYF. The CDR3 DNA is TGTGCCAGCAGCCAAGCCGGAGCGGGAGTTAACGAGCAGTACTTC.

This clonotype was observed a handful of times. The V and J genes are TRBV24-1 and TRBJ2-1; TRBD1 matches 7 bases. The CDR3 sequence is 15 residues long. Germline trimming cut 0 bases from V and 10 bases from J; bases unmatched to any gene: 8. Germline CDR1 reads KGHDR; CDR2 reads SFDVKD. The CDR3 region is CATSDLRQGVVEQFF. CDR3 bases: TGTGCCACCAGTGATTTGCGCCAGGGGGTTGTGGAGCAGTTCTTC.

The V and J genes are TRBV30 and TRBJ2-7; no firm D call. CDR1 and CDR2 (germline): GTSNPN, SVGIG (reference sequence). The CDR3 extends over 14 amino acids. V was pared by 8 bases and J by 2 bases, with 19 bases between. DNA for the CDR3: TGTGCCGCGTACCGGGCCGGATTAACCTACGAGCAGTACTTC. Its protein product is CAAYRAGLTYEQYF.

This clonotype was found a few times. The gene calls are TRBV13 and TRBJ1-1; no reliable D call. Trimming stripped 8 bases from V and 1 base from J, with 14 bases between. The V gene's germline CDR1 is PRHDT and CDR2 FYEKMQ (reference sequence). The CDR3 extends over 14 amino acids. CDR3: CASRLGITNTEAFF. CDR3 nucleotide sequence: TGTGCCAGCCGACTAGGAATTACGAACACTGAAGCTTTCTTT. Drawing the rest from reference TRBV13 and TRBJ1-1, the complete variable domain is AAGVIQSPRHLIKEKRETATLKCYPIPRHDTVYWYQQGPGQDPQFLISFYEKMQSDKGSIPDRFSAQQFSDYHSELNMSSLELGDSALYFCASRLGITNTEAFFGQGTRLTVV.

This sequence joins TRBV4-1 and TRBJ2-5; D possibly corresponds to TRBD1 (6 bases). Germline V gene data show CDR1 as MGHRA and CDR2 as YSYEKL. The length of the CDR3 is 15 residues. V was trimmed by 1 base and J by 11 bases, leaving 20 bases between them. The DNA of the CDR3 is TGCGCCAGCAGCCAAGTAAGAGGGGGTCCGAATGAGCAGTACTTC. Its translation is CASSQVRGGPNEQYF.

The chain links TRBV20-1 to TRBJ2-1; D not certain. V was pared by 2 bases and J by 5 bases, with 13 bases between. The germline CDR1 and CDR2 sequences are DFQATT and SNEGSKA (reference sequence). The CDR3 is 14 amino acids. The CDR3 is CSARRTVSHNEQFF. In DNA, the CDR3 is TGCAGTGCTAGAAGAACGGTGTCCCACAATGAGCAGTTCTTC.

The table lists this clonotype with a few counts. The chain carries TRBV7-2 and TRBJ2-1; D not certain. V was shortened by 5 bases and J by 10 bases, with 12 bases between the two germline ends. There are 12 residues in the CDR3. Germline values: CDR1 SGHTA, CDR2 FQGNSA. The CDR3, as DNA: TGTGCCAGCAGCGCTCCCCGGGCGGAGCAGTTCTTC. This sequence encodes CASSAPRAEQFF.

This clonotype occurred a few times. The CDR3 DNA reads TGTGCCAGCAGCCCTGGGACAGCTAGCAATCAGCCCCAGCATTTT. This translates into CASSPGTASNQPQHF. The V call is TRBV7-9, the J call TRBJ1-5, with 7 positions matching TRBD1. The CDR3 is 15 residues long. Germline V lookup: CDR1 SEHNR, CDR2 FQNEAQ (reference sequence). J gave up 0 bases and V 5 bases, and 4 bases lay outside the gene matches. Full variable domain (remainder filled in from reference TRBV7-9 and TRBJ1-5): DTGVSQNPRHKITKRGQNVTFRCDPISEHNRLYWYRQTLGQGPEFLTYFQNEAQLEKSRLLSDRFSAERPKGSFSTLEIQRTEQGDSAMYLCASSPGTASNQPQHFGDGTRLSIL.